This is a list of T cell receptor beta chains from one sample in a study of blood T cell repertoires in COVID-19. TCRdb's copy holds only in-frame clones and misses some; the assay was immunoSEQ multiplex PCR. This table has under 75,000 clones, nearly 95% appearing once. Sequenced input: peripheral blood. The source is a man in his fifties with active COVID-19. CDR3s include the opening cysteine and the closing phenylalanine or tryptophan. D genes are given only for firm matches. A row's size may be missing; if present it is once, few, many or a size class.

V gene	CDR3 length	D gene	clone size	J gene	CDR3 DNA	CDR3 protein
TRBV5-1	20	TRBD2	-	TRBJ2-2	TGCGCCAGCAGCGCCCGACGGCAACTAGCGGGTGGAGGGGACACCGGGGAGCTGTTTTTT	CASSARRQLAGGGDTGELFF
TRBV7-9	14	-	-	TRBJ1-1	TGTGCCAGCAGCTTGGCTAAGGGGATCACTGAAGCTTTCTTT	CASSLAKGITEAFF
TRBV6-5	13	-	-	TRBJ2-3	TGTGCCAGCTGGGAGTTCGACACAGATACGCAGTATTTT	CASWEFDTDTQYF
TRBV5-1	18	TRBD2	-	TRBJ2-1	TGCGCCAGCAGCCCTCGAGGCTTCAGCGGGAGCGGGGACAATGAGCAGTTCTTC	CASSPRGFSGSGDNEQFF
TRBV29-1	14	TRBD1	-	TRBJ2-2	TGCAGCGGACGGGACAGTCAAAAGACCGGGGAGCTGTTTTTT	CSGRDSQKTGELFF
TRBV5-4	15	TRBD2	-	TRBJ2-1	TGTGCCAGCAGCTACCGACTAGCGGGAGATGATCAGCAGTTCTTC	CASSYRLAGDDQQFF
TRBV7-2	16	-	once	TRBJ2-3	TGTGCCAGCAGCCTCTGGGGGCCCGGGGCCACAGATACGCAGTATTTT	CASSLWGPGATDTQYF
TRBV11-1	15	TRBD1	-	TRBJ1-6	TGTGCCAGCAGTCAGGGGGCGGTTTGGAATTCACCCCTCCACTTT	CASSQGAVWNSPLHF
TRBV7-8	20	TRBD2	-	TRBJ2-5	TGTGCCAGCAGCTTGGCATTGGAGACCCGACGACTAGCGGAAAAAGAGACCCAGTACTTC	CASSLALETRRLAEKETQYF
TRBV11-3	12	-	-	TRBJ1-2	TGTGCCAGCAGCTTCACTAACTATGGCTACACCTTC	CASSFTNYGYTF
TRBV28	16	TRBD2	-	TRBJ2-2	TGTGCCATCGGGGGGCTAGCGGGCTCGAACACCGGGGAGCTGTTTTTT	CAIGGLAGSNTGELFF
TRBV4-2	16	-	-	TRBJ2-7	TGTGCCAGCAGCCAAGAGAGGGGGCTAGCGACCTACGAGCAGTACTTC	CASSQERGLATYEQYF
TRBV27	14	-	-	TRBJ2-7	TGTGCCAGCAGTTTCCAGGGATTCCAATACGAGCAGTACTTC	CASSFQGFQYEQYF
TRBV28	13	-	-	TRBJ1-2	TGTGCCAGCAGTCCTAGCAGGCTTGGGGGCTACACCTTC	CASSPSRLGGYTF
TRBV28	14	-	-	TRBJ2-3	TGTGCCAGCAGAACTACCGGTAGCACAGATACGCAGTATTTT	CASRTTGSTDTQYF
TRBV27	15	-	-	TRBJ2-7	TGTGCCAGCACCCTTCCCCAGGGTGGGGTCCACGAGCAGTACTTC	CASTLPQGGVHEQYF
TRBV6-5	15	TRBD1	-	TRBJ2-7	TGTGCCACCAGTAGGGGGACAGTGGTTCTTACCGAGCAGTACTTC	CATSRGTVVLTEQYF
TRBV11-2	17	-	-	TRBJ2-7	TGTGCCAGCAGCTTGAGGGGACAGGAATTCTCCCCTAGCGGGCAGTACTTC	CASSLRGQEFSPSGQYF
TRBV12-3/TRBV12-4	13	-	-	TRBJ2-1	TGTGCCAGCAGTTTAGGCAGATACAATGAGCAGTTCTTC	CASSLGRYNEQFF
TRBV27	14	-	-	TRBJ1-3	TGTGCCAGCAGCACGTACGGTCCTGGAAACACCATATATTTT	CASSTYGPGNTIYF
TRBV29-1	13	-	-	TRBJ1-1	TGCAGCGTTGCCAGGGTCTCGAACACTGAAGCTTTCTTT	CSVARVSNTEAFF
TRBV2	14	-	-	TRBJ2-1	TGTGCCAGCAGTGAACGAGCCTCCTACAATGAGCAGTTCTTC	CASSERASYNEQFF
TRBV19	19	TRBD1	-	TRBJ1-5	TGTGCCAGTAGTATAGGAGGACAGGTCTGGAGGAGTAGCAATCAGCCCCAGCATTTT	CASSIGGQVWRSSNQPQHF
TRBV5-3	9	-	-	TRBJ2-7	TGTTACAAATTCTACGAGCAGTACTTC	CYKFYEQYF
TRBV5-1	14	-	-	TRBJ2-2	TGCGCCAGCAGCTTGGAAGGGGTCCCCGGGGAGCTGTTTTTT	CASSLEGVPGELFF
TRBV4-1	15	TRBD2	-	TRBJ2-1	TGCGCCAGCAGCCAACCAAGCGGGAGGTTTAATGAGCAGTTCTTC	CASSQPSGRFNEQFF
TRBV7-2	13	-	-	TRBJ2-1	TGTGCCAGCAGCCGGACAGTAAGTGATGAGCAGTTCTTC	CASSRTVSDEQFF
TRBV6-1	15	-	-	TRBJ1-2	TGTGCCAGCAGAAACACGGACAGCTCGATCTATGGCTACACCTTC	CASRNTDSSIYGYTF
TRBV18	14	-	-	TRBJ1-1	TGTGCCAGCGGGGCCGGGACAACGAACACTGAAGCTTTCTTT	CASGAGTTNTEAFF
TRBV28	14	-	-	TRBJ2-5	TGTGCCAGCAGTTCAGGACTAATACGAGAGACCCAGTACTTC	CASSSGLIRETQYF
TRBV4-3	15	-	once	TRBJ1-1	TGCGCCAGCAGCCAGACAGGTGGACATAACACTGAAGCTTTCTTT	CASSQTGGHNTEAFF
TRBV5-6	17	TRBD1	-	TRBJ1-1	TGTGCCAGCAGCCCTGACAGGGGGTTGTACGTGAACACTGAAGCTTTCTTT	CASSPDRGLYVNTEAFF
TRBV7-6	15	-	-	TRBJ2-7	TGTGCCAGCAGCCCGGGACTGAGGAGCTCCTACGAGCAGTACTTC	CASSPGLRSSYEQYF
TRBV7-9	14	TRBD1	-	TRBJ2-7	TGTGCCAGCAGCCCCCCGGACAGGTTCTACGAGCAGTACTTC	CASSPPDRFYEQYF
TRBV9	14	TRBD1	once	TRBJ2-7	TGTGCCAGCAGCGTTGACAGGGGACCTTACGAGCAGTACTTC	CASSVDRGPYEQYF
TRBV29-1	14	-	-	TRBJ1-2	TGCAGCGTTGAACTTGAAGGGAGTCGCTATGGCTACACCTTC	CSVELEGSRYGYTF
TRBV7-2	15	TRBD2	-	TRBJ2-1	TGTGCCAGCAGCTCCCATAGCGGGAGGTACAATGAGCAGTTCTTC	CASSSHSGRYNEQFF
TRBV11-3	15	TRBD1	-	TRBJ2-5	TGTGCCAGCAGTCGGGCAGGGACAGCAGAAGAGACCCAGTACTTC	CASSRAGTAEETQYF
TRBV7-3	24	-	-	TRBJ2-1	TGTGCCAGCAGCTTAACGGCTGGACAGGGGAGGGGTGCTAGCGGGCCGAGCTCCTACAATGAGCAGTTCTTC	CASSLTAGQGRGASGPSSYNEQFF
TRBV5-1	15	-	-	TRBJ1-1	TGCGCCAGCAGCTTGATTCAGGGTATGAACACTGAAGCTTTCTTT	CASSLIQGMNTEAFF
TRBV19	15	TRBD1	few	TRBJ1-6	TGTGCCAGTACCGATGGGGACAGGGCCCATTCACCCCTCCACTTT	CASTDGDRAHSPLHF
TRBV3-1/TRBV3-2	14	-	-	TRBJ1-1	TGTGCCAGCAGCCAAGTGGGGGGGAACACTGAAGCTTTCTTT	CASSQVGGNTEAFF
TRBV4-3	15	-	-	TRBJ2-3	TGCGCCAGCAGCCGCGACTGGACAGGCACAGATACGCAGTATTTT	CASSRDWTGTDTQYF
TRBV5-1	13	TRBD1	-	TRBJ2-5	TGCGCCAGCAGCTGGACAGGCCAAGAGACCCAGTACTTC	CASSWTGQETQYF